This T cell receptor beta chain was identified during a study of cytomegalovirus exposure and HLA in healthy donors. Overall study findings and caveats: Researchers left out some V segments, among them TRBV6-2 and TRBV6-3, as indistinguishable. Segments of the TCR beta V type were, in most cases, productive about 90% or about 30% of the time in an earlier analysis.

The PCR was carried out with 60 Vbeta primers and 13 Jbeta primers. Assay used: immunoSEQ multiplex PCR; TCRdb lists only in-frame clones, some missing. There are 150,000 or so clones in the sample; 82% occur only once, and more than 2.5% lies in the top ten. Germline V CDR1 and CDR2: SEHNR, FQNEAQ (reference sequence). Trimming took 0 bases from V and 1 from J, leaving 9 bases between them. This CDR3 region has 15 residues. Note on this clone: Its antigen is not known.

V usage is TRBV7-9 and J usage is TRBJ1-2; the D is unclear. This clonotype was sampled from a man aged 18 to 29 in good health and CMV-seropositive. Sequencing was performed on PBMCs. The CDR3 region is CASSLARRSNYGYTF. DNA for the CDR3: TGTGCCAGCAGCTTAGCGAGAAGGAGTAACTATGGCTACACCTTC.